This passage covers 6 T cell receptor beta chains from one sample sequenced in a study of cytomegalovirus exposure and HLA in healthy donors. PCR primers comprised 60 Vbeta and 13 Jbeta primers. The data were produced by immunoSEQ multiplex PCR, yet TCRdb's version contains in-frame clones alone and is incomplete. The table records around 150,000 clones, approximately 62% of them present only once. Sequenced: PBMCs. The receptors derive from a man aged 45 to 65 in good health and CMV-seronegative.

This clone was counted once. The rearrangement uses TRBV7-9 and TRBJ1-1; maybe TRBD1 (5 bases). Trimming left V 5 bases short and J 1 base short, with 14 bases between. This CDR3 has 15 amino acids. Germline V CDR1 and CDR2: SEHNR, FQNEAQ (reference sequence). The CDR3 loop reads CASSPRPGGNTEAFF. Written as DNA, the CDR3 is TGTGCCAGCAGCCCTAGGCCGGGGGGGAACACTGAAGCTTTCTTT. The full variable domain, with the rest looked up from reference TRBV7-9 and TRBJ1-1, is DTGVSQNPRHKITKRGQNVTFRCDPISEHNRLYWYRQTLGQGPEFLTYFQNEAQLEKSRLLSDRFSAERPKGSFSTLEIQRTEQGDSAMYLCASSPRPGGNTEAFFGQGTRLTVV.

CDR3 protein: CASSLGARGSNTEAFF. CDR3 nucleotide sequence: TGCGCCAGCAGCTTGGGCGCGAGGGGGTCAAACACTGAAGCTTTCTTT. This chain links TRBV5-1 with TRBJ1-1; maybe TRBD1 (6 bases). Germline values: CDR1 SGHRS, CDR2 YFSETQ. The CDR3 consists of 16 residues. Trimming pared 0 bases from V and 2 bases from J, leaving 14 bases between.

CDR3 sequence (DNA): TGTGCCAGCAGCCCCTACAGGGACCCTAATGAAAAACTGTTTTTT. Translation gives CASSPYRDPNEKLFF. The gene calls are TRBV7-9 and TRBJ1-4, with D maybe TRBD1 (6 bases). Looked up from germline, CDR1 is SEHNR and CDR2 is FQNEAQ (reference sequence). Trimming took 5 bases from V and 3 from J, leaving 13 bases between them. The CDR3 contains 15 residues.

J is TRBJ2-4 and V is TRBV5-4; 9 bases agree with TRBD1. CDR1 is SGHNT, CDR2 YYREEE, per germline (reference sequence). CDR3 length equals 14 residues. The junction had 5 bases not matched to a gene; V was cut back by 4 bases and J by 6 bases. CDR3: CASSQDRGANIQYF. CDR3 bases: TGTGCCAGCAGCCAAGACAGGGGGGCAAACATTCAGTACTTC.

The gene calls are TRBV25-1 and TRBJ1-1, with 8 positions matching TRBD1. The CDR3 covers 16 residues. The V gene's germline CDR1 is MGHDK and CDR2 SYGVNS. V dropped 1 base and J dropped 1; count of bases not matched to a gene: 5. CDR3 region: CASSEWPTGGNTEAFF. CDR3 DNA: TGTGCCAGCAGTGAATGGCCTACAGGGGGGAACACTGAAGCTTTCTTT.

A remark on this clone: The sample carries other DNA sequences with the same CDR3. The rearrangement uses TRBV5-1 and TRBJ2-7; the match to TRBD1 covers 7 bases. CDR1 is SGHRS and CDR2 is YFSETQ in the germline V gene. The CDR3 length is 14 residues. Losses at the gene ends were 4 bases for V and 2 bases for J; bases not matched to a gene: 6. The CDR3 protein is CASSLDRVTYEQYF. In nucleotides, the CDR3 is TGCGCCAGCAGCCTTGACAGGGTTACCTACGAGCAGTACTTC.